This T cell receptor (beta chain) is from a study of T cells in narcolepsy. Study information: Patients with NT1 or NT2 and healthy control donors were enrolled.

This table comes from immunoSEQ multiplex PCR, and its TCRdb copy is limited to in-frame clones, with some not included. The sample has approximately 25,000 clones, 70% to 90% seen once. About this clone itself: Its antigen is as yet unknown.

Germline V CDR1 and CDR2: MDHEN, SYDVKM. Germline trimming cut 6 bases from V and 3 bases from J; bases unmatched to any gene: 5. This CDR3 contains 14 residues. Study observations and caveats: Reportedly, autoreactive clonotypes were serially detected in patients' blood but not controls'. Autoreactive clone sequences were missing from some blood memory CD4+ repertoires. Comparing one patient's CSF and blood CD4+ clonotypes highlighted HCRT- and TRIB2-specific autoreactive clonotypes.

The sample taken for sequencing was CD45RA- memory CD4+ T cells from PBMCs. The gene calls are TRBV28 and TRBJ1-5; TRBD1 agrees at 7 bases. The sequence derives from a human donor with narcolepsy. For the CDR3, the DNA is TGTGCCAGCAGGTCGACAGGGAACAATCAGCCCCAGCATTTT. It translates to CASRSTGNNQPQHF.